This T cell receptor beta chain was obtained from a study of regulatory T cells in long-lasting Graves disease. Time point given: persistent/refractory GD, antithyroid drugs over 5 years with positive TRAb. Scientists built the TCR library using RNA that was extracted from PBMCs. The authors drew patients from an endocrinology department in Xi'an, China. EDTA tubes were used for drawing 8.5 to 9.5 milliliters of peripheral blood. The authors built TCR beta libraries using iRepertoire HTBI primers and Arm-PCR of CDR3 regions. TCRdb reprocessed the multiplex PCR reads via MiXCR and lists one record per CDR3 protein. The sample shows 600,000 to 850,000 distinct CDR3 sequences, 25% to 35% of them seen only once. Study findings and constraints: Whereas new patients shared 800 to 1,000 public clonotypes, persistent patients shared more, at under 3,500.

For this clonotype: The antigen is not known.

Sequencing was performed on peripheral blood mononuclear cells (PBMCs), taken when the disease was refractory, from a patient treated with antithyroid drugs. This clonotype was sampled from a female donor with Graves disease.

The CDR3 DNA sequence: TGTGCCAGCAGTAATCCCTCTTACCGGACGTCCGGGGAGCTGTTTTTT. This translates into CASSNPSYRTSGELFF. The chain uses TRBV6-2 or TRBV6-3 and TRBJ2-2; no clear D gene. The CDR3 length is 16 residues. V gave up 5 bases and J gave up 6 bases, with 19 bases separating them. Per germline, CDR1 MNHEY and CDR2 SVGEGT.